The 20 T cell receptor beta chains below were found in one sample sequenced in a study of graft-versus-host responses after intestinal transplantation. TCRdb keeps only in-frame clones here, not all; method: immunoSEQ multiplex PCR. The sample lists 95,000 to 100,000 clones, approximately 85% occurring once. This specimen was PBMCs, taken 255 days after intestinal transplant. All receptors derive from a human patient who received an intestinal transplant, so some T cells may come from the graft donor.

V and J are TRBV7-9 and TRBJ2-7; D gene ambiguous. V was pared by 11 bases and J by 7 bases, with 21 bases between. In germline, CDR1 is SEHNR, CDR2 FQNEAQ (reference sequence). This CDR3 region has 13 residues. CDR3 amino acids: CARGVAELREQYF. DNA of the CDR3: TGTGCCCGCGGCGTGGCGGAGCTTAGGGAGCAGTACTTC.

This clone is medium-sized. In DNA, the CDR3 is TGTGCCAGCAGCCCATCCGGGATCACAGATACGCAGTATTTT. This sequence encodes CASSPSGITDTQYF. The chain recombines TRBV7-3 with TRBJ2-3; a possible D gene is TRBD2 (5 bases). Germline lookup yields CDR1 SGHTA and CDR2 FQGTGA. V was shortened by 5 bases and J by 2 bases, with 11 bases between the two germline ends. This CDR3 is 14 amino acids long.

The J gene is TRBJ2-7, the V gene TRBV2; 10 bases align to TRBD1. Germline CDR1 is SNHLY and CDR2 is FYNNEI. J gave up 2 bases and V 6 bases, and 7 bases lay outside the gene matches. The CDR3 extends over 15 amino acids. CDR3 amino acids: CASSDSGTGAYEQYF. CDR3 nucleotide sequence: TGTGCCAGCAGCGATTCCGGGACAGGGGCCTACGAGCAGTACTTC.

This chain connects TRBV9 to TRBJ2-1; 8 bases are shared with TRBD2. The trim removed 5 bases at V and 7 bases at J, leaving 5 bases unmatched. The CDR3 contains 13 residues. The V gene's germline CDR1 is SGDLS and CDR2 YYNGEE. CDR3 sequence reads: CASRAGGGNEQFF. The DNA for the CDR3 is TGTGCCAGCAGGGCCGGCGGGGGGAATGAGCAGTTCTTC.

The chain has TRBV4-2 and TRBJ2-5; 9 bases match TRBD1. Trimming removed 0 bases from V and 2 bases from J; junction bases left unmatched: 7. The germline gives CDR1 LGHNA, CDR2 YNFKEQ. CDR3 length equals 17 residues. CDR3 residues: CASSQDHDRGGQETQYF. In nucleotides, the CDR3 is TGTGCCAGCAGCCAAGATCACGACAGGGGGGGGCAAGAGACCCAGTACTTC.

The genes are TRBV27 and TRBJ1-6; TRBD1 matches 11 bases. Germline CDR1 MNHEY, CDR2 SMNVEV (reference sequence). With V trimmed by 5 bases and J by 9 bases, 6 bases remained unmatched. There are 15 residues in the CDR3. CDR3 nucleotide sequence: TGTGCCAGCAGTACCTCTGGGACAGGGGGTTCACCCCTCCACTTT. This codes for CASSTSGTGGSPLHF.

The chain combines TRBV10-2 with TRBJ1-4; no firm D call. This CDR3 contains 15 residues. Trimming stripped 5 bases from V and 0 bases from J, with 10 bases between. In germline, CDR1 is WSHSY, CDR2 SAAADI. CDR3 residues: CASSLTEATNEKLFF. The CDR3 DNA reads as TGCGCCAGCAGTTTGACCGAGGCAACTAATGAAAAACTGTTTTTT.

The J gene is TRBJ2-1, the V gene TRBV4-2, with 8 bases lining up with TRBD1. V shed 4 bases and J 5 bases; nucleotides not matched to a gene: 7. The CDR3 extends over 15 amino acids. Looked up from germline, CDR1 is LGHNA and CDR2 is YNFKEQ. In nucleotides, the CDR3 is TGTGCCAGCAGCCTCGGCGGGACAGGTGACAATGAGCAGTTCTTC. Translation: CASSLGGTGDNEQFF.

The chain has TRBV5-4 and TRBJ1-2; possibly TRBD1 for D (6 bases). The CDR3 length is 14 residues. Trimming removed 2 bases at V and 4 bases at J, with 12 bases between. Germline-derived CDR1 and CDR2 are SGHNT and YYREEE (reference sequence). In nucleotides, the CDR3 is TGTGCCAGCAGCTTCTCAGGGACATTCTATGGCTACACCTTC. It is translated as CASSFSGTFYGYTF.

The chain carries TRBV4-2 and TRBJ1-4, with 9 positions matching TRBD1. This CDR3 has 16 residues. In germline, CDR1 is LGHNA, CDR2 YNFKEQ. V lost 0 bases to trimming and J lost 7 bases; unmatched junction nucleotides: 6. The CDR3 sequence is CASSQDIQGAGEKLFF. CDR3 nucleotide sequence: TGTGCCAGCAGCCAAGATATACAGGGGGCGGGTGAAAAACTGTTTTTT.

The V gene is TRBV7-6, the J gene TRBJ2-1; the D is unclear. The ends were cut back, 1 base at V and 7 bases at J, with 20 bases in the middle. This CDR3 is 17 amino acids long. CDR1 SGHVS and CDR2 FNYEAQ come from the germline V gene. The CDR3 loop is CASSLGPLRPSKNEQFF. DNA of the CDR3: TGTGCCAGCAGCTTAGGACCCCTGCGGCCCAGTAAAAATGAGCAGTTCTTC.

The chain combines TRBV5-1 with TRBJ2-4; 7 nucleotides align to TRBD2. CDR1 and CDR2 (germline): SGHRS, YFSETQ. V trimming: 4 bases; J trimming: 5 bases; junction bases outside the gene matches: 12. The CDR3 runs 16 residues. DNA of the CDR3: TGCGCCAGCAGCAATTCCCCCTGGACTAGAGAAAACATTCAGTACTTC. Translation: CASSNSPWTRENIQYF.

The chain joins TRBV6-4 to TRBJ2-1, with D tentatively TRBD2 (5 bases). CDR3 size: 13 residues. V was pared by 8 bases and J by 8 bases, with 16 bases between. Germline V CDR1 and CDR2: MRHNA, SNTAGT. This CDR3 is CASGRDPRDEQFF. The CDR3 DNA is TGTGCCAGCGGACGGGATCCTCGGGATGAGCAGTTCTTC.

The CDR3, as DNA: TGTGCCAGCGTTCCCAGGATGCCAGCCACTGATACGCAGTATTTT. The encoded protein is CASVPRMPATDTQYF. The V call is TRBV28, the J call TRBJ2-3; no reliable D call. There are 15 residues in the CDR3. In germline, CDR1 is MDHEN, CDR2 SYDVKM. V lost 8 bases and J lost 6, with 21 bases in between.

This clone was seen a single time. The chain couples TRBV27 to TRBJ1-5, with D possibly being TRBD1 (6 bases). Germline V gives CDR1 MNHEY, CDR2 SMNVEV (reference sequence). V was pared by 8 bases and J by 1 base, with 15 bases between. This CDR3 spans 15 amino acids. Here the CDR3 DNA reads TGTGCCAGCCGGCCGGGGGCCGGCAGCAATCAGCCCCAGCATTTT. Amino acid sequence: CASRPGAGSNQPQHF.

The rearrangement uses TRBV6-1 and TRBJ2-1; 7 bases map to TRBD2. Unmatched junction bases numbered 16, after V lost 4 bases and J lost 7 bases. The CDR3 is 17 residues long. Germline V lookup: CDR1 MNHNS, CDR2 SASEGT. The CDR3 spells CASSVPLETSFRNEQFF. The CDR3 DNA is TGTGCCAGCAGTGTCCCCCTCGAGACTAGCTTCAGGAATGAGCAGTTCTTC.

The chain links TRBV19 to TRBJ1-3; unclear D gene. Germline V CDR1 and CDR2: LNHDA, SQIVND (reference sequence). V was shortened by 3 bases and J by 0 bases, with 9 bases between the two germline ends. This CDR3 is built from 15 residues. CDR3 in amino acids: CASSISGGSGNTIYF. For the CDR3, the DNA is TGTGCCAGTAGTATTTCGGGAGGCTCTGGAAACACCATATATTTT.

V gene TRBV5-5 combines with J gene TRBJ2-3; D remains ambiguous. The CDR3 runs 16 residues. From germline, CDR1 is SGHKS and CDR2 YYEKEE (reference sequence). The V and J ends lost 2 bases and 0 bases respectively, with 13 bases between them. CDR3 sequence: CASSFYVAVSTDTQYF. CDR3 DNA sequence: TGTGCCAGCAGCTTTTACGTGGCGGTTAGCACAGATACGCAGTATTTT. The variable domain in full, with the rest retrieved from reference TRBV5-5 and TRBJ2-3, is DAGVTQSPTHLIKTRGQQVTLRCSPISGHKSVSWYQQVLGQGPQFIFQYYEKEERGRGNFPDRFSARQFPNYSSELNVNALLLGDSALYLCASSFYVAVSTDTQYFGPGTRLTVL.

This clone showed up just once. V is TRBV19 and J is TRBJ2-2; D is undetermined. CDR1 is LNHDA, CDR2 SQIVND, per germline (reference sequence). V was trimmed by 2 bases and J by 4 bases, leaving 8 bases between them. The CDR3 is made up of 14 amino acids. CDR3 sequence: CASSIRAGTGELFF. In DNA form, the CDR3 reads TGTGCCAGTAGTATAAGGGCAGGCACCGGGGAGCTGTTTTTT.

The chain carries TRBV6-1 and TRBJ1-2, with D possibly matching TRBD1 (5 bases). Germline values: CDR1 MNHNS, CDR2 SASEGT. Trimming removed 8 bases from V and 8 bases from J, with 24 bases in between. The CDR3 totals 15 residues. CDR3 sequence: CASGAWASPNWGYTF. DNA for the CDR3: TGTGCCAGCGGGGCATGGGCCTCCCCAAATTGGGGCTACACCTTC.